The 26 T cell receptor beta chains listed next were all sequenced from one sample in a study of regulatory T cells in long-lasting Graves disease. Regarding time point: newly diagnosed GD, antithyroid drugs for less than 3 months. Following extraction of RNA from PBMCs, that RNA was used to make the TCR library. According to the study, TCR beta libraries were built with iRepertoire HTBI primers and CDR3-region Arm-PCR. TCRdb independently ran MiXCR on the multiplex PCR reads; one entry per CDR3 protein. The table includes about 470,000 distinct CDR3 sequences, under 15% detected once. The same data also went into a second study, on T cells in Graves' hyperthyroidism and ophthalmopathy.

The sequences come from peripheral blood mononuclear cells (PBMCs), collected at new diagnosis, from a patient treated with antithyroid drugs. The receptors derive from a woman aged 25 to 45 with Graves disease.

This clonotype has a count of ten or more. The chain has TRBV2 and TRBJ2-3; D unresolved. V was shortened by 7 bases and J by 2 bases, with 16 bases between the two germline ends. This CDR3 contains 15 residues. In germline, CDR1 is SNHLY, CDR2 FYNNEI. The CDR3: CASTDFPLNTDTQYF. The CDR3 DNA follows: TGTGCCAGCACCGACTTCCCCTTAAACACAGATACGCAGTATTTT.

This chain connects TRBV7-9 to TRBJ2-5; D tentatively reads TRBD1 or TRBD2 (5 bases each). The germline V gene encodes CDR1 SEHNR and CDR2 FQNEAQ (reference sequence). Trimming removed 5 bases at V and 2 bases at J, with 21 bases between. The CDR3 is 17 residues long. The CDR3 loop reads CASSEEDRQRMQETQYF. The CDR3 bases are TGTGCCAGCAGCGAAGAGGATCGACAGCGGATGCAAGAGACCCAGTACTTC. The full variable domain, with the rest looked up from reference TRBV7-9 and TRBJ2-5, is DTGVSQNPRHKITKRGQNVTFRCDPISEHNRLYWYRQTLGQGPEFLTYFQNEAQLEKSRLLSDRFSAERPKGSFSTLEIQRTEQGDSAMYLCASSEEDRQRMQETQYFGPGTRLLVL.

This clonotype has at least ten counts. V and J are TRBV6-1 and TRBJ1-1, with 8 bases aligning to TRBD1. The germline CDR1 and CDR2 sequences are MNHNS and SASEGT. The CDR3 is 16 amino acids. V lost 5 bases to trimming and J lost 4 bases; unmatched junction nucleotides: 12. The DNA for the CDR3 is TGTGCCAGCAGTCCCACAGGGGGAAGGGCGACCACTGAAGCTTTCTTT. As protein: CASSPTGGRATTEAFF.

This clonotype was seen a handful of times. This chain joins TRBV24-1 and TRBJ1-5, with 10 bases that match TRBD1. The germline V gene encodes CDR1 KGHDR and CDR2 SFDVKD. With V trimmed by 3 bases and J by 5 bases, 3 bases remained unmatched. The CDR3 covers 15 residues. The CDR3 DNA is TGTGCCACCAGTGATGTGACAGGGGGCGATCAGCCCCAGCATTTT. Translation gives CATSDVTGGDQPQHF.

There are a few counts of this clonotype. The rearrangement links TRBV19 to TRBJ1-2, with D perhaps TRBD1 (5 bases). This CDR3 is built from 15 residues. CDR1 is LNHDA, CDR2 SQIVND, per germline (reference sequence). Trimming removed 4 bases at V and 5 bases at J, with 17 bases between. DNA for the CDR3: TGTGCCAGTAGTACGCGAGGGGACCACGCTTATGGCTACACCTTC. It translates to CASSTRGDHAYGYTF.

In this sample, this clonotype turned up many times. The rearrangement links TRBV11-2 to TRBJ2-1; 8 bases align to TRBD2. The germline V gene encodes CDR1 SGHAT and CDR2 FQNNGV. The CDR3 loop spans 16 amino acids. Trimming cost V 2 bases and J 8 bases; bases outside gene matches: 11. Written as DNA, the CDR3 is TGTGCCAGCAGCTTAATTCGGCGGGAGGTAGGTGATGAGCAGTTCTTC. Translated: CASSLIRREVGDEQFF.

This clonotype has a count of ten or more. The CDR3 loop reads CASSQGQYTEAFF. The CDR3 nucleotides are TGTGCCAGCAGTCAAGGACAGTACACTGAAGCTTTCTTT. This chain joins TRBV28 and TRBJ1-1; TRBD1 might be the D (6 bases). Trimming removed 5 bases from V and 3 bases from J, with 10 bases in between. The CDR3 covers 13 residues. Germline CDR1 MDHEN, CDR2 SYDVKM.

This clonotype was observed a handful of times. V is TRBV19 and J is TRBJ2-5; D unclear. Deletions cut 1 base from V and 4 bases from J, with 10 bases between. This CDR3 contains 14 residues. Germline CDR1 and CDR2: LNHDA and SQIVND (reference sequence). CDR3 sequence (DNA): TGTGCCAGTAGTATAGGGTCGGTTGGAGAGACCCAGTACTTC. Its translation is CASSIGSVGETQYF.

This clonotype was seen only a few times. V gene TRBV10-3 combines with J gene TRBJ2-1; TRBD2 matches 7 bases. Germline CDR1 and CDR2: ENHRY and SYGVKD. Trimming at V came to 3 bases and at J to 10 bases, leaving 18 bases not matched to a gene. CDR3 length: 17 residues. The CDR3 DNA follows: TGTGCCATCAGTGATTTCGGCGGGAGCGAATGGAAGGGGGAGCAGTTCTTC. The encoded protein is CAISDFGGSEWKGEQFF.

V gene TRBV5-1 combines with J gene TRBJ2-5; maybe TRBD2 (5 bases). The CDR3 contains 17 residues. Trimming left V 0 bases short and J 4 bases short, with 19 bases between. Germline values: CDR1 SGHRS, CDR2 YFSETQ. CDR3 in DNA: TGCGCCAGCAGCTTGGCTCCCGGTAGGCGGGTCCCAGAGACCCAGTACTTC. Its translation: CASSLAPGRRVPETQYF.

The V and J genes are TRBV6-5 and TRBJ1-5, with a weak D call TRBD1 (5 bases). CDR3 length: 15 amino acids. Germline lookup yields CDR1 MNHEY and CDR2 SVGAGI. V gave up 4 bases and J gave up 6 bases, with 16 bases separating them. The CDR3 DNA follows: TGTGCCAGCAGTTCCACCGTGGGGCCGGGTCAGCCCCAGCATTTT. As protein: CASSSTVGPGQPQHF.

Remarks on this clonotype: In this CDR3 the conserved last residue, phenylalanine or tryptophan, is missing, so a read error is likely. This chain links TRBV4-1 with TRBJ2-5; D unresolved. The end of the DNA is better explained by TRBJ2-1, so the J call may be wrong. The CDR3 covers 11 residues. Germline V lookup: CDR1 MGHRA, CDR2 YSYEKL. CDR3 protein: CASSHDLEQFL. The CDR3 DNA follows: TGCGCCAGCAGCCACGACCTCGAGCAGTTCCTC.

This clonotype was observed many times. The chain uses TRBV3-1 and TRBJ2-1, with D unresolved. Germline assignment: CDR1 LGHDT and CDR2 YNNKEL (reference sequence). Trimming took off 5 bases at V and 8 bases at J, with 10 bases between the two ends. The CDR3 sequence is 12 residues long. CDR3 DNA sequence: TGTGCCAGCAGCGCCGCCTTGGATGAGCAGTTCTTC. Encoded protein: CASSAALDEQFF.

This clonotype appeared many times. The gene calls are TRBV5-5 and TRBJ2-7; 9 nucleotides line up with TRBD2. Germline lookup yields CDR1 SGHKS and CDR2 YYEKEE (reference sequence). The junction had 9 bases not matched to a gene; V was cut back by 5 bases and J by 0 bases. The length of the CDR3 is 16 residues. The CDR3 here is CASSLRGGSGSYEQYF. The DNA of the CDR3 is TGTGCCAGCAGTCTGCGGGGGGGGTCGGGCTCCTACGAGCAGTACTTC.

This clonotype showed up many times. The chain has TRBV12-3 or TRBV12-4 and TRBJ2-2; 8 bases match TRBD2. The ends lost 7 bases at V and 1 base at J; junction bases unmatched: 8. This CDR3 has 16 amino acids. Here the CDR3 DNA reads TGTGCCAGCATACTTCCCAGCGGGAGGAACACCGGGGAGCTGTTTTTT. This encodes CASILPSGRNTGELFF.

V usage is TRBV11-2 and J usage is TRBJ2-1; 8 nucleotides align to TRBD2. This CDR3 is 15 amino acids long. V shed 3 bases and J 6 bases; nucleotides not matched to a gene: 7. Germline V lookup: CDR1 SGHAT, CDR2 FQNNGV. The CDR3 region has the DNA TGTGCCAGCAGCTTTTCTAGCGGGCCCCCCAATGAGCAGTTCTTC. It specifies CASSFSSGPPNEQFF.

There are many counts of this clonotype. The chain uses TRBV12-3 or TRBV12-4 and TRBJ2-7, with TRBD1 as a possible D gene (7 bases). Trimming pared 7 bases from V and 0 bases from J, leaving 16 bases between. CDR3 length: 15 amino acids. CDR3 amino acids: CASTVSGDSSYEQYF. Written as DNA, the CDR3 is TGTGCCAGCACCGTTTCGGGGGACAGCTCCTACGAGCAGTACTTC.

Only a few counts were recorded for this clonotype. The V gene is TRBV7-2, the J gene TRBJ2-2; D perhaps matches TRBD2 (6 bases). CDR1 and CDR2 (germline): SGHTA, FQGNSA. The CDR3 has 16 residues. V dropped 5 bases and J dropped 4 bases, with 17 bases sitting between them. CDR3: CASSRRSGVGTGELFF. CDR3 DNA sequence: TGTGCCAGCAGCAGAAGGTCGGGAGTGGGCACCGGGGAGCTGTTTTTT.

This clonotype was found many times. The CDR3 is CASSQRAQGMETQYF. The CDR3 DNA follows: TGTGCCAGCAGCCAGAGGGCCCAGGGGATGGAGACCCAGTACTTC. The chain links TRBV3-1 to TRBJ2-5; D possibly corresponds to TRBD1 (6 bases). The CDR3 is made up of 15 amino acids. Germline loops: CDR1 LGHDT, CDR2 YNNKEL (reference sequence). The V end was cut by 3 bases, the J end by 5 bases, with 16 bases between.

This clonotype occurred many times. This chain joins TRBV20-1 and TRBJ2-3; the match to TRBD2 covers 9 bases. J was trimmed by 5 bases and V by 2 bases; bases with no gene match: 8. The germline gives CDR1 DFQATT, CDR2 SNEGSKA (reference sequence). This CDR3 spans 15 amino acids. The CDR3 loop is CSARLSGRFKDTQYF. DNA of the CDR3: TGCAGTGCTAGATTGAGCGGGAGGTTTAAAGATACGCAGTATTTT.

This clonotype occurred many times. The chain is built from TRBV11-3 and TRBJ2-1; tentative D call: TRBD1 (5 bases). CDR1 and CDR2 from the germline V gene are SGHNT and YENEEA. This CDR3 region has 15 residues. The V end was cut by 7 bases, the J end by 7 bases, with 20 bases between. For the CDR3, the DNA is TGTGCCAGCAACCAACCCCCCATTTCAGGGAATGAGCAGTTCTTC. As protein: CASNQPPISGNEQFF.

This clonotype has at least ten counts. The genes are TRBV3-1 and TRBJ2-2, with 12 bases fitting TRBD2. CDR1 is LGHDT and CDR2 is YNNKEL in the germline V gene (reference sequence). CDR3 length: 18 residues. V was pared by 6 bases and J by 4 bases, with 12 bases of the junction left unmatched. The CDR3 coding sequence is TGTGCCAGCAGTCAACCCCGACTAGCGGGAGAACGCACCGGGGAGCTGTTTTTT. Protein: CASSQPRLAGERTGELFF.

This clonotype came up many times. V gene TRBV6-1 combines with J gene TRBJ2-7; 10 positions agree with TRBD2. Germline V CDR1 and CDR2: MNHNS, SASEGT. V dropped 4 bases and J dropped 2; count of bases not matched to a gene: 5. This CDR3 has 15 amino acids. This CDR3 reads CASSGTSGGPYEQYF. CDR3 bases: TGTGCCAGCAGTGGGACTAGCGGAGGACCCTACGAGCAGTACTTC.

This clonotype was found many times. This chain connects TRBV5-1 to TRBJ2-7; TRBD1 might be the D (5 bases). The CDR3 loop spans 15 amino acids. The V end was cut by 2 bases, the J end by 2 bases, with 14 bases between. Germline CDR1 is SGHRS and CDR2 is YFSETQ. CDR3 nucleotide sequence: TGCGCCAGCAGCTTATGGCAGGGAACAACCTACGAGCAGTACTTC. Encoded protein: CASSLWQGTTYEQYF.

This clonotype has only a few counts. The genes are TRBV27 and TRBJ2-7, with 8 bases that match TRBD2. Germline loops: CDR1 MNHEY, CDR2 SMNVEV (reference sequence). Trimming took 3 bases from V and 2 from J; bases not matched to a gene: 12. The CDR3 sequence is 17 residues long. The CDR3 DNA reads TGTGCCAGCAGTTTGGAATCTCGGGAGGGGAGACCCTACGAGCAGTACTTC. Its protein is CASSLESREGRPYEQYF.

With regard to this clonotype: A single base separates this from a much larger clone, so it may be a read error. V usage is TRBV11-1 and J usage is TRBJ2-1; 7 positions agree with TRBD2. The CDR3 has 16 amino acids. J was trimmed by 7 bases and V by 5 bases; bases with no gene match: 14. Germline CDR1 and CDR2: SGHAT and FQDESV (reference sequence). CDR3 sequence (DNA): TGTGCCAGCAGCCCACGGCGGGGTCTAGCGGTAAATGAGCAGTTCTTC. Translating gives CASSPRRGLAVNEQFF.